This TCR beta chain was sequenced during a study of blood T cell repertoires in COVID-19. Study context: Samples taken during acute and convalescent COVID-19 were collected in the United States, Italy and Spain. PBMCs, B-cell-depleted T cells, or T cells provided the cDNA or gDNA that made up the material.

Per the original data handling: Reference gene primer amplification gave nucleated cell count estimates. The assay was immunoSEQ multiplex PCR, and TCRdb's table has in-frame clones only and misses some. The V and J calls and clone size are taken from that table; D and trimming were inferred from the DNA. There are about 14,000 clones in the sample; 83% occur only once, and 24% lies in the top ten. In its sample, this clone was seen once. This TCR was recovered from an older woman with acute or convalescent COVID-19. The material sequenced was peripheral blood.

The CDR3 protein is CSVENGDRLCSYEQYF. DNA for the CDR3: TGCAGCGTAGAAAACGGGGACAGGCTATGCTCCTACGAGCAGTACTTC. The chain combines TRBV29-1 with TRBJ2-7; 8 bases agree with TRBD1. Germline loops: CDR1 SQVTM, CDR2 ANQGSEA. J lost 0 bases, V lost 6 bases, and 13 bases had no gene match. This CDR3 has 16 amino acids.